The clone carrying this T cell receptor (beta chain) showed up many times. Its antigen remains unidentified. The record originates from a study of molecular identifiers for immune sequencing clone quantification. Whole-study findings and limits: Among effectors, clones above 20 RNA copies held over 99% of molecules; among naive cells, under 1%. Among around 970,000 naive cells, spiked Jurkat TCR RNA from a single cell was reportedly detectable.

Per germline, CDR1 MNHEY and CDR2 SVGAGI. Trimming pared 6 bases from V and 5 bases from J, leaving 7 bases between. This CDR3 has 12 residues. Preparation of the bulk TCR libraries relied on previously described methods and listed TCR primers. TCRdb processed the PCR reads anew with MiXCR; each CDR3 protein has one entry. The table lists 10,000 or so distinct CDR3 sequences, approximately 15% of them singletons. Isolation of naive CD8 T cells was achieved by sorting on a CD8+CD4-CCR7+CD45RA+ phenotype. Sequenced: naive CD8+ T cells from blood, with Jurkat cell RNA spiked in. Subset meaning: FACS-sorted CD8+CD4-CCR7+CD45RA+ naive T cells. The source of this sequence is a human donor in good health. Some libraries in this study had Jurkat cell RNA spiked in. The chain is built from TRBV6-5 and TRBJ1-4; D is unresolved. CDR3 loop: CASSGINEKLFF. CDR3 sequence (DNA): TGTGCCAGCAGCGGGATCAATGAAAAACTGTTTTTT.